The 3 T cell receptor beta chains presented below share a single source sample, sequenced in a study of shared clonotypes between healthy human individuals. Positively selected for CCR7, the CD45RO-negative cells used as naive CD8 cells excluded terminally differentiated effector memory CD45RA+ cells. TCRdb keeps only in-frame clones here, not all; method: immunoSEQ multiplex PCR. The sample lists 2 million to 2.5 million clones, 85% to 95% occurring once. Sequences were obtained from naive CD8+ T cells sorted from blood. These receptors were obtained from a young man in good health.

CDR3 residues: CASRGSISGAHTEAFF. The CDR3 region has the DNA TGTGCCAGCAGGGGTTCCATTAGCGGGGCCCACACTGAAGCTTTCTTT. V is TRBV2 and J is TRBJ1-1; a weak D match, TRBD1 (5 bases). This CDR3 is 16 amino acids long. V was cut by 6 bases and J by 3 bases, with 20 bases left in between. CDR1 is SNHLY and CDR2 is FYNNEI in the germline V gene.

The rearrangement joins TRBV4-3 to TRBJ2-1; D is uncertain. Germline V gene sequence: CDR1 LGHNA, CDR2 YSLEER. This CDR3 has 17 amino acids. Trimming shortened V by 0 bases and J by 3 bases, and 15 bases separated the two germline ends. The CDR3 DNA is TGCGCCAGCAGCCAAGATCTAGGAGATAGCCGCTACAATGAGCAGTTCTTC. Translating gives CASSQDLGDSRYNEQFF.

The chain joins TRBV7-2 to TRBJ2-5; D perhaps matches TRBD2 (5 bases). The CDR3 has 14 amino acids. Trimming stripped 2 bases from V and 0 bases from J, with 7 bases between. CDR1 is SGHTA, CDR2 FQGNSA, per germline. The CDR3 DNA reads TGTGCCAGCAGCTTATCCGGGGACCAAGAGACCCAGTACTTC. This gives the protein CASSLSGDQETQYF.